The clone carrying this T cell receptor (beta chain) was seen a few times. The junction had 5 bases not matched to a gene; V was cut back by 2 bases and J by 1 base. CDR1 is SGHTA and CDR2 is FQGTGA in the germline V gene. CDR3 size: 15 residues. This sample was included in a study of spatial heterogeneity in lung cancer. Time point meaning: blood at routine non-recurrence follow-up after resection. One entry per CDR3 protein, called by TCRdb with MiXCR from the 5' RACE reads. Of about 110,000 distinct CDR3 sequences in the sample, roughly 10% are singletons; the top ten hold less than 25%. The genes are TRBV7-3 and TRBJ2-7; 7 bases are a match to TRBD2. The sample consisted of PBMCs, taken at follow-up. The clonotype comes from a female donor with early-stage non-small cell lung cancer. The CDR3 DNA sequence: TGTGCCAGCAGCTTAGGCGGGAGTCGGTCCTACGAGCAGTACGTC. It yields the protein CASSLGGSRSYEQYV.